This TCR beta chain was documented in a study of early stage breast cancer tumors. Study-wide findings and caveats: Comparing each tissue with blood distinguished tumor from normal in most of the 16 patients.

This clone was seen only a few times. The antigen is undetermined. The ends lost 0 bases at V and 4 bases at J; junction bases unmatched: 9. The germline V gene encodes CDR1 SGDLS and CDR2 YYNGEE. The CDR3 loop spans 17 amino acids. Some clones are missing from TCRdb's copy, which holds only in-frame ones; the method was immunoSEQ multiplex PCR. The sample gives around 60,000 clones, 60% to 85% of which show up once; about 3.4% is in the top ten. This clonotype was obtained from a person aged 25 to 39 with breast cancer. The sample comprised blood. The rearrangement uses TRBV9 and TRBJ2-3, with TRBD1 matching 9 bases. CDR3 sequence reads: CASSVDPGTGMADTQYF. The DNA for the CDR3 is TGTGCCAGCAGCGTAGATCCCGGGACAGGGATGGCAGATACGCAGTATTTT.